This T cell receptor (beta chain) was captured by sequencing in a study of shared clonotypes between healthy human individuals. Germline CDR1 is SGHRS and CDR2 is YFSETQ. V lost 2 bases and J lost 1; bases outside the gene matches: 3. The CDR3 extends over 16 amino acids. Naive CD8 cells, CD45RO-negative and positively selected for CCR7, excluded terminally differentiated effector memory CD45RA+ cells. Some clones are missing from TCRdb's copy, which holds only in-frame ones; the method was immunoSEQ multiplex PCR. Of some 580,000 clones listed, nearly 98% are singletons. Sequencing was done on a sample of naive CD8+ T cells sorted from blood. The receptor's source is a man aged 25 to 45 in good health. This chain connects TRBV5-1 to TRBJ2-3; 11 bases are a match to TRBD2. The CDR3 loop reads CASSFQLAGGTDTQYF. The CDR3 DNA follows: TGCGCCAGCAGCTTCCAACTAGCGGGAGGCACAGATACGCAGTATTTT.